The following is a TCR beta chain sequence with its context. Germline V gene lookup returns CDR1 SGHTS and CDR2 YDEGEE. The CDR3 is 15 amino acids. The sample comes from a study of T cells expressing NK-cell markers. TCRdb reprocessed the 5' RACE reads and keeps a single row for each CDR3 protein, giving no DNA. In total, the table holds some 440,000 distinct CDR3 sequences. The chain has TRBV5-8 and TRBJ2-2; TCRdb outputs TRBD1, but without DNA this stays unchecked. Source material: blood T cells: a sorted CD56 or NKG2C T cell subset, CD4+ or CD8+ T cells, or bulk PBMC T cells (not recorded which). The clonotype comes from a woman aged 45-65 years in good health. The CDR3 loop reads CASSRGQGKTGELFF.